A selection of T cell receptor beta chains follows, all from one sample in a study of breast tumors, draining lymph nodes, adjacent tissues. TCRdb reprocessed the multiplex PCR reads with MiXCR, giving one entry per CDR3 protein. In the table there are about 19,000 distinct CDR3 sequences, about 40% of which are singletons. The sequenced sample consisted of breast tumor tissue. Every receptor here comes from a female donor with breast cancer. Some clones in this sample may be carry-over from other donors' samples. CDR3s include the opening cysteine and the closing phenylalanine or tryptophan. Each record gives: clone size, CDR3 length, J gene, D gene, V gene, CDR3 protein, CDR3 DNA. The D gene is left open where the match is weak. Size is stated for part of the rows, as once, few or many counts, or as a class when the clone is expanded.

abundance: -
len: 15
j_gene: TRBJ1-5
d_gene: -
v_gene: TRBV20-1
CDR3aa: CSASRQSYSNQPQHF
CDR3nt: TGCAGTGCTAGCAGACAGTCATATAGCAATCAGCCCCAGCATTTT

abundance: -
len: 12
j_gene: TRBJ2-7
d_gene: -
v_gene: TRBV12-3/TRBV12-4
CDR3aa: CASSFSIYEQYF
CDR3nt: TGTGCCAGCAGTTTCTCGATCTACGAGCAGTACTTC

abundance: many
len: 15
j_gene: TRBJ1-1
d_gene: TRBD1
v_gene: TRBV7-6
CDR3aa: CASSAGTGAQKEAFF
CDR3nt: TGTGCCAGCAGTGCCGGGACAGGGGCCCAAAAGGAAGCTTTCTTT

abundance: -
len: 13
j_gene: TRBJ1-3
d_gene: -
v_gene: TRBV20-1
CDR3aa: CSARDQGGNTIYF
CDR3nt: TGCAGTGCTAGAGATCAGGGGGGAAACACCATATATTTT

abundance: -
len: 15
j_gene: TRBJ2-3
d_gene: -
v_gene: TRBV6-2/TRBV6-3
CDR3aa: CASTHRKACTDTQYF
CDR3nt: TGTGCCAGCACCCACAGGAAAGCTTGCACAGATACGCAGTATTTT

abundance: many
len: 14
j_gene: TRBJ2-3
d_gene: -
v_gene: TRBV6-1
CDR3aa: CASLIFGQTDTQYF
CDR3nt: TGTGCCAGCTTAATATTTGGTCAGACAGATACGCAGTATTTT

abundance: medium-sized
len: 15
j_gene: TRBJ2-3
d_gene: -
v_gene: TRBV7-3
CDR3aa: CASSWRDGGTDTQYF
CDR3nt: TGTGCCAGCAGCTGGCGGGACGGAGGCACAGATACGCAGTATTTT

abundance: -
len: 15
j_gene: TRBJ2-7
d_gene: TRBD2
v_gene: TRBV7-9
CDR3aa: CASSLGEGKACEQCF
CDR3nt: TGTGCCAGCAGCTTAGGGGAGGGGAAGGCCTGCGAGCAGTGCTTC

abundance: many
len: 12
j_gene: TRBJ2-1
d_gene: TRBD2
v_gene: TRBV7-3
CDR3aa: CASSYGTSEQFF
CDR3nt: TGTGCCAGCAGCTATGGGACTAGTGAGCAGTTCTTC

abundance: medium-sized
len: 14
j_gene: TRBJ2-7
d_gene: TRBD1
v_gene: TRBV27
CDR3aa: CASRLDRGTYEQYF
CDR3nt: TGTGCCAGCAGGCTGGACAGGGGGACTTACGAGCAGTACTTC

abundance: -
len: 16
j_gene: TRBJ2-2
d_gene: TRBD2
v_gene: TRBV4-1
CDR3aa: CASSPGTSGRVGELFF
CDR3nt: TGCGCCAGCAGCCCGGGGACTAGCGGGAGAGTCGGGGAGCTGTTTTTT

abundance: many
len: 15
j_gene: TRBJ2-5
d_gene: -
v_gene: TRBV2
CDR3aa: CASSVWSAYQETQYF
CDR3nt: TGTGCCAGCAGTGTGTGGTCGGCCTACCAAGAGACCCAGTACTTC

abundance: many
len: 11
j_gene: TRBJ1-4
d_gene: -
v_gene: TRBV29-1
CDR3aa: CSARVSEKLFF
CDR3nt: TGCAGCGCCAGGGTTAGCGAAAAACTGTTTTTT

abundance: once
len: 11
j_gene: TRBJ1-3
d_gene: -
v_gene: TRBV20-1
CDR3aa: CSADTGNTIYF
CDR3nt: TGCAGTGCTGACACTGGAAACACCATATATTTT

abundance: many
len: 16
j_gene: TRBJ1-4
d_gene: TRBD1
v_gene: TRBV25-1
CDR3aa: CASSPRTGSFNEKLFF
CDR3nt: TGTGCCAGCAGTCCCCGGACAGGGTCCTTTAATGAAAAACTGTTTTTT

abundance: -
len: 17
j_gene: TRBJ2-3
d_gene: -
v_gene: TRBV7-9
CDR3aa: CASSTGGRVLGTDPQYF
CDR3nt: TGTGCCAGCTCCACCGGGGGCCGAGTACTCGGAACAGATCCGCAGTATTTT

abundance: many
len: 14
j_gene: TRBJ2-7
d_gene: TRBD1
v_gene: TRBV6-2/TRBV6-3
CDR3aa: CASSYGTESYEQYF
CDR3nt: TGTGCCAGCAGTTACGGGACAGAATCCTACGAGCAGTACTTC

abundance: many
len: 15
j_gene: TRBJ2-1
d_gene: TRBD2
v_gene: TRBV27
CDR3aa: CASRDAGGPWNEQFF
CDR3nt: TGTGCCAGCAGAGACGCGGGAGGGCCTTGGAATGAGCAGTTCTTC

abundance: -
len: 19
j_gene: TRBJ2-3
d_gene: TRBD2
v_gene: TRBV6-5
CDR3aa: CASSSGLAGVTVGTDTQYF
CDR3nt: TGTGCCAGCAGTTCCGGACTAGCGGGAGTAACTGTGGGCACAGATACGCAGTATTTT

abundance: many
len: 13
j_gene: TRBJ2-1
d_gene: -
v_gene: TRBV29-1
CDR3aa: CSVASSSYNEQFF
CDR3nt: TGCAGCGTTGCCTCGAGCTCCTACAATGAGCAGTTCTTC

abundance: many
len: 14
j_gene: TRBJ2-1
d_gene: -
v_gene: TRBV6-2/TRBV6-3
CDR3aa: CASTWASAYNEQFF
CDR3nt: TGTGCCAGCACGTGGGCTAGCGCTTACAATGAGCAGTTCTTC

abundance: many
len: 14
j_gene: TRBJ2-1
d_gene: TRBD2
v_gene: TRBV11-2
CDR3aa: CASATLSGRGEQFF
CDR3nt: TGTGCCAGCGCCACGCTTAGCGGGAGGGGTGAGCAGTTCTTC

abundance: -
len: 15
j_gene: TRBJ2-5
d_gene: TRBD2
v_gene: TRBV25-1
CDR3aa: CASRDPASGTETQYF
CDR3nt: TGTGCCAGCAGGGATCCGGCTAGCGGGACGGAGACCCAGTACTTC

abundance: many
len: 15
j_gene: TRBJ1-5
d_gene: -
v_gene: TRBV30
CDR3aa: CAWSNKLGSNQPQHF
CDR3nt: TGTGCCTGGAGCAATAAACTCGGTAGCAATCAGCCCCAGCATTTT

abundance: few
len: 16
j_gene: TRBJ1-1
d_gene: -
v_gene: TRBV20-1
CDR3aa: CSARDPSEGPNTEAFF
CDR3nt: TGCAGTGCTAGAGATCCCTCCGAGGGGCCGAACACTGAAGCTTTCTTT

abundance: -
len: 15
j_gene: TRBJ2-7
d_gene: TRBD2
v_gene: TRBV29-1
CDR3aa: CSVGAGGGSSYEQYF
CDR3nt: TGCAGCGTAGGAGCGGGAGGAGGGAGCTCCTACGAGCAGTACTTC

abundance: once
len: 13
j_gene: TRBJ1-1
d_gene: -
v_gene: TRBV5-4
CDR3aa: CASMSRGGTEAFF
CDR3nt: TGTGCCAGCATGTCCAGGGGAGGAACTGAAGCTTTCTTT

abundance: many
len: 15
j_gene: TRBJ1-5
d_gene: -
v_gene: TRBV12-3/TRBV12-4
CDR3aa: CASSFSHSPNQPQHF
CDR3nt: TGTGCCAGCAGTTTTAGCCACAGTCCTAATCAGCCCCAGCATTTT

abundance: many
len: 13
j_gene: TRBJ2-3
d_gene: -
v_gene: TRBV24-1
CDR3aa: CATSDSTQGTQYF
CDR3nt: TGTGCCACCAGTGATTCGACCCAGGGTACGCAGTATTTT

abundance: -
len: 14
j_gene: TRBJ1-2
d_gene: TRBD1
v_gene: TRBV12-3/TRBV12-4
CDR3aa: CTSGRTGGVYGYTF
CDR3nt: TGTACCAGCGGAAGGACAGGGGGCGTCTATGGCTACACCTTC

abundance: many
len: 14
j_gene: TRBJ2-7
d_gene: TRBD1
v_gene: TRBV6-2/TRBV6-3
CDR3aa: CASSSGQEPYEQYF
CDR3nt: TGTGCCAGCAGTTCGGGACAGGAACCCTACGAGCAGTACTTC

abundance: many
len: 15
j_gene: TRBJ1-1
d_gene: -
v_gene: TRBV20-1
CDR3aa: CSATRRDTMNTEAFF
CDR3nt: TGCAGTGCTACGCGTCGGGACACCATGAACACTGAAGCTTTCTTT

abundance: many
len: 16
j_gene: TRBJ2-1
d_gene: TRBD1
v_gene: TRBV14
CDR3aa: CASRRAGTGGYNEQFF
CDR3nt: TGTGCCAGCAGGCGAGCCGGGACAGGGGGCTACAATGAGCAGTTCTTC

abundance: many
len: 15
j_gene: TRBJ2-5
d_gene: TRBD1
v_gene: TRBV12-3/TRBV12-4
CDR3aa: CASSRGQGVQETQYF
CDR3nt: TGTGCCAGCAGCCGTGGACAGGGGGTCCAAGAGACCCAGTACTTC

abundance: -
len: 13
j_gene: TRBJ1-2
d_gene: TRBD1
v_gene: TRBV29-1
CDR3aa: CSVGTTGDHGYTF
CDR3nt: TGCAGCGTGGGAACTACAGGGGATCATGGCTACACCTTC

abundance: many
len: 18
j_gene: TRBJ2-7
d_gene: TRBD2
v_gene: TRBV7-2
CDR3aa: CASSSQGYSSGSRYEQYF
CDR3nt: TGTGCCAGCAGCTCACAGGGGTACTCTAGCGGGAGTAGGTACGAGCAGTACTTC

abundance: -
len: 13
j_gene: TRBJ1-2
d_gene: -
v_gene: TRBV3-1
CDR3aa: CAGSQGKGYGYTF
CDR3nt: TGCGCCGGCAGCCAAGGGAAAGGCTATGGCTACACCTTC

abundance: many
len: 15
j_gene: TRBJ2-1
d_gene: -
v_gene: TRBV19
CDR3aa: CATSRGANNHNEQFF
CDR3nt: TGTGCCACCAGCCGGGGGGCCAATAACCACAATGAGCAGTTCTTC

abundance: medium-sized
len: 15
j_gene: TRBJ2-7
d_gene: TRBD2
v_gene: TRBV2
CDR3aa: CASNQSPGTSYEQYF
CDR3nt: TGTGCCAGCAACCAATCCCCCGGGACTAGTTACGAGCAGTACTTC

abundance: medium-sized
len: 15
j_gene: TRBJ2-6
d_gene: -
v_gene: TRBV4-1
CDR3aa: CASSPGGYGANVLTF
CDR3nt: TGCGCCAGCAGCCCCGGGGGTTATGGGGCCAACGTCCTGACTTTC